This TCR beta chain stems from a study of CD8 T cells in ankylosing spondylitis (dated by TCRdb to about 2017). About the full investigation: The study set out to find disease-linked TCR variants by profiling T cell receptor beta repertoires in ankylosing spondylitis patients and healthy donors. The full study cohort comprised roughly 24 ankylosing spondylitis patients and about a hundred healthy donors. Peripheral blood samples were taken, and synovial fluid was additionally collected from ankylosing spondylitis patients. Results and caveats for the whole study, not just this receptor: A CD8+ phenotype was shown by the disease-linked clones, which were found at relatively low frequencies in peripheral blood. A TCR beta motif of fewer than 10 highly homologous amino acid variants appeared characteristic of blood from ankylosing spondylitis patients. The disease-linked clones were reported as significantly enriched in matched synovial fluid samples from ankylosing spondylitis patients. Some motif variants had previously been reported in the synovial fluid and blood of reactive arthritis patients, which suggests shared mechanisms of disease initiation.

The junction shows trimming of 5 bases on V and 7 bases on J, plus 11 bases between the germline ends. The CDR3 goes from the cysteine to the phenylalanine over 13 residues. This entry keeps only the CDR3 DNA: 39 bases, framed from base 1. CDR1 SGHVS and CDR2 FQNEAQ were looked up in the germline V gene. This clonotype was counted a few times. The specificity of this receptor is unknown. The sample holds no much larger clone one base away, and base qualities are not on file. TCRdb shows the sequencer as Illumina HiSeq 2500. TCR beta libraries were prepared by quantitative 5'-RACE with molecular barcodes. Per the original workflow: A new computational method, built on a probabilistic model of VDJ rearrangement, was used to identify disease-linked TCR variants. The raw public data were reprocessed by TCRdb itself: fastp quality trimming at Q25, MiXCR clonotype calling, in-frame beta chains only. Identical CDR3 proteins give one entry, which carries the most common genes and DNA. TCRdb's processing, not the study's, gives the V and J calls here. This sample holds approximately 400,000 distinct CDR3 sequences; 17% were observed only once. The ten largest clones add up to around 0.92% of the sample.

The chain employs TRBV7-8 and TRBJ2-2; a tentative D call is TRBD2 (6 bases match). Sequencing was carried out using blood, either unsorted or a sorted T cell fraction (not recorded which). The sequence came from a male donor with ankylosing spondylitis. The CDR3 region: CASSISGNGELFF. The bases are TGTGCCAGCAGCATTAGCGGAAACGGGGAGCTGTTTTTT.